A single sample gave rise to the 32 T cell receptor beta chains below, sequenced in a study of cytomegalovirus exposure and HLA in healthy donors. Produced via immunoSEQ multiplex PCR; TCRdb's table is partial and in-frame only. The table includes some 99,000 clones, roughly 90% detected once. Material for sequencing was PBMCs. All receptors come from a young woman in good health and CMV-seronegative.

V and J are TRBV5-6 and TRBJ2-2; tentative D call: TRBD2 (6 bases). Germline values: CDR1 SGHDT, CDR2 YYEEEE. Trimming pared 1 base from V and 4 bases from J, leaving 11 bases between. The CDR3 consists of 15 residues. CDR3 sequence (DNA): TGTGCCAGCAGCTTGACTTGGGGAGGCACCGGGGAGCTGTTTTTT. Its translation: CASSLTWGGTGELFF.

This sequence joins TRBV2 and TRBJ2-7; 10 nucleotides line up with TRBD1. Trimming took 6 bases from V and 3 from J; bases not matched to a gene: 2. The CDR3 runs 13 residues. Germline CDR1 SNHLY, CDR2 FYNNEI. CDR3 in DNA: TGTGCCAGCAGGGGGGACAGGGGCTACGAGCAGTACTTC. It is translated as CASRGDRGYEQYF.

V usage is TRBV28 and J usage is TRBJ1-3; 12 nucleotides agree with TRBD1. CDR3 length: 17 residues. Germline V gives CDR1 MDHEN, CDR2 SYDVKM. V lost 6 bases and J lost 2; bases outside the gene matches: 8. CDR3 region: CASRPGQGARTGNTIYF. As DNA, the CDR3 is TGTGCCAGCAGACCGGGACAGGGGGCTCGGACTGGAAACACCATATATTTT.

The chain recombines TRBV28 with TRBJ1-2; 8 positions match TRBD1. V gave up 6 bases and J gave up 2 bases; unmatched junction bases: 17. CDR3 length equals 18 residues. Germline V gene lookup returns CDR1 MDHEN and CDR2 SYDVKM. The CDR3 bases are TGTGCCAGCAGCGTAACCCAATACTACAGGGGGGGAAACTATGGCTACACCTTC. It yields the protein CASSVTQYYRGGNYGYTF.

This chain uses TRBV4-3 with TRBJ2-7, with 9 bases lining up with TRBD2. Germline CDR1 and CDR2: LGHNA and YSLEER. Trimming took 0 bases from V and 2 from J; bases not matched to a gene: 2. This CDR3 has 15 amino acids. The CDR3, as DNA: TGCGCCAGCAGCCAAGAGGGCGGGAGGGCCTACGAGCAGTACTTC. Translating gives CASSQEGGRAYEQYF.

The chain combines TRBV7-8 with TRBJ2-2, with 10 bases matching TRBD1. The V gene's germline CDR1 is SGHVS and CDR2 FQNEAQ. After removal of 2 bases from V and 6 bases from J, the junction contained 9 bases not matched to a gene. The CDR3 loop spans 17 amino acids. The CDR3 DNA is TGTGCCAGCAGCTTAACCGGGACAGGGGTTTTCGCCGGGGAGCTGTTTTTT. Encoded protein: CASSLTGTGVFAGELFF.

J is TRBJ2-7 and V is TRBV2; tentative D call: TRBD1 (6 bases). The CDR3 sequence is 14 residues long. Germline V gene data show CDR1 as SNHLY and CDR2 as FYNNEI. Trimming took off 6 bases at V and 2 bases at J, with 14 bases between the two ends. The CDR3 sequence: CASSYRTEPYEQYF. The CDR3 nucleotides read TGTGCCAGCAGCTACAGGACAGAGCCCTACGAGCAGTACTTC.

The V and J genes are TRBV28 and TRBJ1-2, with D tentatively TRBD1 (5 bases). CDR1 and CDR2 from the germline V gene are MDHEN and SYDVKM. This CDR3 comprises 13 residues. Trimming took 11 bases from V and 2 from J, leaving 15 bases between them. The CDR3 coding sequence is TGTGCCCTACGGTGGGGCTCAAACTATGGCTACACCTTC. Amino acids: CALRWGSNYGYTF.

The chain carries TRBV27 and TRBJ2-1; maybe TRBD2 (6 bases). Germline values: CDR1 MNHEY, CDR2 SMNVEV (reference sequence). V was clipped by 5 bases and J by 4 bases, with 18 bases between them. The CDR3 consists of 16 residues. CDR3 residues: CASSDIVVGGYNEQFF. The CDR3 region has the DNA TGTGCCAGCAGTGATATCGTTGTGGGGGGTTACAATGAGCAGTTCTTC.

V and J are TRBV6-5 and TRBJ1-6; no reliable D call. CDR1 MNHEY and CDR2 SVGAGI come from the germline V gene. Trimming removed 4 bases at V and 8 bases at J, with 9 bases between. This CDR3 spans 13 amino acids. The CDR3 spells CASSSNLDSPLHF. Here the CDR3 DNA reads TGTGCCAGCAGTTCGAACCTAGATTCACCCCTCCACTTT.

V and J are TRBV19 and TRBJ2-7; tentative D call: TRBD1 (5 bases). This CDR3 comprises 15 residues. Trimming cost V 0 bases and J 3 bases, with 12 bases left between them. Germline assignment: CDR1 LNHDA and CDR2 SQIVND (reference sequence). CDR3 sequence: CASSIERGLGYEQYF. CDR3 coding DNA: TGTGCCAGTAGTATAGAAAGGGGCTTAGGCTACGAGCAGTACTTC.

The rearrangement uses TRBV7-8 and TRBJ2-7; D ambiguous. The CDR3 is 13 amino acids. With 5 bases removed from V and 4 bases from J, the gap between germline ends came to 12 bases. Germline V gene sequence: CDR1 SGHVS, CDR2 FQNEAQ. For the CDR3, the DNA is TGTGCCAGCAGCCCATCAGTCTGGTACGAGCAGTACTTC. Protein: CASSPSVWYEQYF.

This chain connects TRBV28 to TRBJ2-7; 7 positions match TRBD1. Germline CDR1 reads MDHEN; CDR2 reads SYDVKM. V dropped 5 bases and J dropped 2; count of bases not matched to a gene: 9. The CDR3 has 15 amino acids. The CDR3: CASSLPQDRAYEQYF. The CDR3 coding sequence is TGTGCCAGCAGTCTCCCACAAGACAGGGCCTACGAGCAGTACTTC.

The chain employs TRBV28 and TRBJ2-2; TRBD1 matches 7 bases. J was trimmed by 5 bases and V by 5 bases; bases with no gene match: 5. CDR1 is MDHEN, CDR2 SYDVKM, per germline. The CDR3 consists of 14 residues. The DNA of the CDR3 is TGTGCCAGCAGTCCGGGGACAGCAACCGGGGAGCTGTTTTTT. Translated: CASSPGTATGELFF.

This rearrangement joins TRBV27 to TRBJ2-3, with D hard to call. The CDR3 loop spans 15 amino acids. CDR1 is MNHEY and CDR2 is SMNVEV in the germline V gene (reference sequence). V dropped 3 bases and J dropped 0 bases, with 10 bases sitting between them. The CDR3 loop reads CASSFIGPSTDTQYF. The CDR3 coding sequence is TGTGCCAGCAGTTTCATCGGTCCCAGCACAGATACGCAGTATTTT.

This sequence joins TRBV27 and TRBJ2-7; 12 bases fit TRBD2. This CDR3 contains 14 residues. CDR1 MNHEY and CDR2 SMNVEV come from the germline V gene (reference sequence). V lost 4 bases to trimming and J lost 5 bases; unmatched junction nucleotides: 3. This chain's CDR3 is CASSWTSGTHEQYF. CDR3 bases: TGTGCCAGCAGTTGGACTAGCGGGACTCACGAGCAGTACTTC.

The chain has TRBV4-1 and TRBJ2-7, with 12 bases lining up with TRBD2. The CDR3 totals 17 residues. Trimming removed 0 bases from V and 5 bases from J; junction bases left unmatched: 8. Germline CDR1 is MGHRA and CDR2 is YSYEKL. CDR3 coding DNA: TGCGCCAGCAGCCAAGAAGGCCTAGCGGGAGGGCCCCACGAGCAGTACTTC. As protein: CASSQEGLAGGPHEQYF.

This clone was counted between two and nine times. The V gene is TRBV6-5, the J gene TRBJ2-5; weak D call: TRBD2 (5 bases). The germline V and J ends were trimmed by 7 bases and 8 bases, with 17 bases remaining between them. The length of the CDR3 is 13 residues. Germline CDR1 reads MNHEY; CDR2 reads SVGAGI. CDR3 coding DNA: TGTGCCAGCACCACGACAACTAGAGGCACCCAGTACTTC. This codes for CASTTTTRGTQYF.

The chain recombines TRBV18 with TRBJ1-2, with 8 positions matching TRBD1. CDR1 is KGHSH, CDR2 LQKENI, per germline. CDR3 length: 15 amino acids. Trimming at V came to 4 bases and at J to 4 bases, leaving 8 bases not matched to a gene. CDR3 DNA sequence: TGTGCCAGCTCACGCCCCCGGGACAGGATCTATGGCTACACCTTC. Translating gives CASSRPRDRIYGYTF.

The rearrangement links TRBV6-5 to TRBJ2-7; D not certain. The CDR3 is 16 amino acids. Trimming cost V 0 bases and J 3 bases, with 15 bases left between them. The V gene's germline CDR1 is MNHEY and CDR2 SVGAGI. The CDR3 region has the DNA TGTGCCAGCAGTTACTCAGGTCTTAGAGGTAGCTACGAGCAGTACTTC. Translated, it gives CASSYSGLRGSYEQYF.

In its sample, this clone was seen a few times. The genes are TRBV14 and TRBJ1-2; TRBD1 might be the D (6 bases). Germline CDR1 reads SGHDN; CDR2 reads FVKESK. The CDR3 sequence is 15 residues long. V was trimmed by 1 base and J by 0 bases, leaving 9 bases between them. CDR3 protein: CASSQGGLPNYGYTF. Here the CDR3 DNA reads TGTGCCAGCAGCCAAGGGGGGCTCCCTAACTATGGCTACACCTTC. The complete variable domain, with remaining parts taken from reference TRBV14 and TRBJ1-2, reads EAGVTQFPSHSVIEKGQTVTLRCDPISGHDNLYWYRRVMGKEIKFLLHFVKESKQDESGMPNNRFLAERTGGTYSTLKVQPAELEDSGVYFCASSQGGLPNYGYTFGSGTRLTVV.

J is TRBJ1-2 and V is TRBV2; D gene ambiguous. Germline assignment: CDR1 SNHLY and CDR2 FYNNEI. V was shortened by 6 bases and J by 8 bases, with 10 bases between the two germline ends. There are 11 residues in the CDR3. The CDR3: CASSYSSGYTF. The CDR3 DNA reads as TGTGCCAGCAGCTACAGTTCGGGCTACACCTTC.

This sequence joins TRBV7-3 and TRBJ2-1, with D uncertain. Germline V lookup: CDR1 SGHTA, CDR2 FQGTGA. The CDR3 is 17 residues long. Trimming cost V 6 bases and J 6 bases, with 24 bases left between them. The CDR3 sequence: CASSPHRHIKAFNEQFF. The CDR3 DNA is TGTGCCAGCAGTCCTCATCGCCACATTAAAGCGTTCAATGAGCAGTTCTTC.

The chain is built from TRBV4-3 and TRBJ2-7; the D gene is possibly TRBD1 (5 bases). Germline CDR1 is LGHNA and CDR2 is YSLEER. With 2 bases removed from V and 6 bases from J, the gap between germline ends came to 8 bases. The CDR3 has 12 amino acids. In DNA form, the CDR3 reads TGCGCCAGCAGCCAACCAGGGTCCGAGCAGTACTTC. Its protein product is CASSQPGSEQYF.

The CDR3, as DNA: TGTGCCAGCAGTCAGGGACTAGCGGCTCCGCAAAACATTCAGTACTTC. Residues: CASSQGLAAPQNIQYF. The chain uses TRBV28 and TRBJ2-4, with TRBD2 matching over 11 bases. The junction had 8 bases not matched to a gene; V was cut back by 5 bases and J by 5 bases. The length of the CDR3 is 16 residues. Germline CDR1 reads MDHEN; CDR2 reads SYDVKM.

The genes are TRBV6-5 and TRBJ2-7; TRBD1 agrees at 7 bases. The J segment lost 1 base and the V segment lost 6 bases, leaving 6 bases of the junction unmatched. The length of the CDR3 is 14 residues. Germline assignment: CDR1 MNHEY and CDR2 SVGAGI. CDR3 DNA: TGTGCCAGCAGCGACAGGGTAGGGTCCTACGAGCAGTACTTC. Translating gives CASSDRVGSYEQYF.

The V and J genes are TRBV29-1 and TRBJ2-1; D is possibly TRBD2 (5 bases). CDR3 length: 13 residues. Deletions cut 7 bases from V and 3 bases from J, with 13 bases between. Germline assignment: CDR1 SQVTM and CDR2 ANQGSEA. The CDR3 protein is CSAVGIVYNEQFF. CDR3 DNA: TGCAGCGCGGTCGGGATCGTCTACAATGAGCAGTTCTTC.

This clone has just one count. The chain links TRBV27 to TRBJ2-7; 10 bases agree with TRBD1. This CDR3 has 14 amino acids. From germline, CDR1 is MNHEY and CDR2 SMNVEV (reference sequence). J lost 5 bases, V lost 4 bases, and 5 bases had no gene match. CDR3 in DNA: TGTGCCAGCAGTTCCCGACAGGGGGCGAACGAGCAGTACTTC. It yields the protein CASSSRQGANEQYF.

The rearrangement links TRBV10-2 to TRBJ1-2, with D tentatively TRBD1 (5 bases). CDR3 length: 16 amino acids. From germline, CDR1 is WSHSY and CDR2 SAAADI. V was shortened by 0 bases and J by 4 bases, with 15 bases between the two germline ends. CDR3 bases: TGCGCCAGCAGTGAGTCGTGGTCGGGGGTCCCCTATGGCTACACCTTC. It encodes CASSESWSGVPYGYTF.

In regard to this clone: Different DNA sequences within this sample yield the same CDR3. This chain uses TRBV5-1 with TRBJ2-1; TRBD2 is a possible D gene (6 bases). CDR1 is SGHRS, CDR2 YFSETQ, per germline. The V gene lost 4 bases and the J gene lost 4 bases, with 9 bases spanning the gap. This CDR3 region has 13 residues. The CDR3 DNA reads TGCGCCAGCAGCCCGGGACTTTACAATGAGCAGTTCTTC. Encoded protein: CASSPGLYNEQFF.

The V and J genes are TRBV7-9 and TRBJ2-3; 10 bases align to TRBD2. The CDR3 sequence is 15 residues long. CDR1 is SEHNR and CDR2 is FQNEAQ in the germline V gene (reference sequence). The trim removed 5 bases at V and 5 bases at J, leaving 7 bases unmatched. The CDR3 reads CASSLLAGRGDTQYF. The CDR3 DNA sequence: TGTGCCAGCAGCCTACTAGCGGGGCGAGGAGATACGCAGTATTTT.

The J gene is TRBJ1-5, the V gene TRBV29-1; perhaps TRBD1 as D (6 bases). The CDR3 totals 15 residues. Looked up from germline, CDR1 is SQVTM and CDR2 is ANQGSEA. V lost 4 bases and J lost 2, with 15 bases in between. In nucleotides, the CDR3 is TGCAGCGTTGCCGCAGGGGCGGTGGGCAATCAGCCCCAGCATTTT. It yields the protein CSVAAGAVGNQPQHF.